These 32 T cell receptor beta chains were sequenced from one sample in a study of T cell responses to AZD1222 COVID-19 vaccine. Sequencing used immunoSEQ multiplex PCR; TCRdb keeps in-frame clones, though not all of them. The repertoire holds roughly 120,000 clones, around 84% seen once, with around 7.7% in the top ten. Sequenced here: peripheral blood, sampled on day 0 of AZD1222 vaccination. The receptors here all came from an adult in good health.

This chain uses TRBV7-3 with TRBJ2-3, with 10 nucleotides matching TRBD2. Germline values: CDR1 SGHTA, CDR2 FQGTGA. J gave up 5 bases and V 1 base, and 3 bases lay outside the gene matches. The CDR3 loop spans 15 amino acids. CDR3 in amino acids: CASSLRASGRDTQYF. DNA for the CDR3: TGTGCCAGCAGCTTAAGGGCTAGCGGGAGAGATACGCAGTATTTT.

V is TRBV28 and J is TRBJ1-3; D gene ambiguous. V was clipped by 5 bases and J by 0 bases, with 14 bases between them. Germline V gives CDR1 MDHEN, CDR2 SYDVKM. The CDR3 runs 16 residues. The CDR3 DNA sequence: TGTGCCAGCAGTCCCCCAGGATCGGGCTCTGGAAACACCATATATTTT. Protein: CASSPPGSGSGNTIYF.

The chain carries TRBV13 and TRBJ2-3, with TRBD2 as a possible D gene (5 bases). CDR1 and CDR2 from the germline V gene are PRHDT and FYEKMQ (reference sequence). Trimming cost V 5 bases and J 4 bases, with 7 bases left between them. The CDR3 consists of 12 residues. The CDR3 spells CASSPGADTQYF. In DNA form, the CDR3 reads TGTGCCAGCAGCCCCGGGGCAGATACGCAGTATTTT.

V is TRBV12-3 or TRBV12-4 and J is TRBJ2-1, with D possibly matching TRBD2 (6 bases). V was cut by 6 bases and J by 9 bases, with 12 bases left in between. The CDR3 runs to 12 residues. In DNA, the CDR3 is TGTGCCAGCAGAGGGACTGGTACTGAGCAGTTCTTC. Amino acids: CASRGTGTEQFF.

V is TRBV25-1 and J is TRBJ2-1; D not resolved. Trimming removed 11 bases at V and 0 bases at J, with 14 bases between. Germline V gene sequence: CDR1 MGHDK, CDR2 SYGVNS. This CDR3 is built from 14 residues. DNA of the CDR3: TGTGCCGGCCTTCGGTTTGGCTCCTACAATGAGCAGTTCTTC. Translating it yields CAGLRFGSYNEQFF.

The rearrangement joins TRBV28 to TRBJ2-4; a weak D match, TRBD2 (5 bases). Per the germline V gene, CDR1 is MDHEN and CDR2 is SYDVKM. V dropped 1 base and J dropped 0 bases, with 10 bases sitting between them. CDR3 length: 16 residues. The CDR3 coding sequence is TGTGCCAGCAGTTTATCACGGGGTCTAGCCAAAAACATTCAGTACTTC. Translation gives CASSLSRGLAKNIQYF.

The CDR3 reads CASIRDGGTDTQYF. CDR3 bases: TGTGCCAGCATCCGGGACGGAGGCACAGATACGCAGTATTTT. This sequence joins TRBV7-2 and TRBJ2-3; the D call may be TRBD1 or TRBD2 (5 bases each). Trimming took off 7 bases at V and 1 base at J, with 12 bases between the two ends. Germline CDR1 reads SGHTA; CDR2 reads FQGNSA. This CDR3 has 14 amino acids.

The sample holds a few counts of this clone. The V gene is TRBV27, the J gene TRBJ2-1; maybe TRBD2 (7 bases). V lost 3 bases and J lost 5, with 14 bases in between. This CDR3 comprises 15 residues. Germline CDR1 and CDR2: MNHEY and SMNVEV (reference sequence). The CDR3 loop reads CASSLGRGRNNEQFF. CDR3 bases: TGTGCCAGCAGTTTGGGGCGGGGGCGCAACAATGAGCAGTTCTTC.

The V gene is TRBV2, the J gene TRBJ1-5; D perhaps matches TRBD1 (5 bases). The CDR3 is 14 residues long. The germline CDR1 and CDR2 sequences are SNHLY and FYNNEI. Trimming pared 1 base from V and 7 bases from J, leaving 11 bases between. CDR3 sequence: CASSEGNPGQPQHF. The CDR3 nucleotides read TGTGCCAGCAGTGAAGGAAACCCAGGGCAGCCCCAGCATTTT. Filled out from reference TRBV2 and TRBJ1-5, the complete variable domain reads EPEVTQTPSHQVTQMGQEVILRCVPISNHLYFYWYRQILGQKVEFLVSFYNNEISEKSEIFDDQFSVERPDGSNFTLKIRSTKLEDSAMYFCASSEGNPGQPQHFGDGTRLSIL.

This clone has a handful of counts. The chain links TRBV2 to TRBJ2-3; D gene unclear. The V gene lost 3 bases and the J gene lost 4 bases, with 11 bases spanning the gap. CDR3 length: 14 amino acids. Germline V CDR1 and CDR2: SNHLY, FYNNEI. This CDR3 is CASSDLLYADTQYF. For the CDR3, the DNA is TGTGCCAGCAGTGATTTGCTATACGCAGATACGCAGTATTTT.

The chain links TRBV2 to TRBJ1-1; D is possibly TRBD1 (5 bases). The CDR3 spans 13 residues. Trimming stripped 4 bases from V and 6 bases from J, with 12 bases between. The germline CDR1 and CDR2 sequences are SNHLY and FYNNEI. CDR3 amino acids: CASSGRGSAEAFF. CDR3 DNA: TGTGCCAGCAGTGGGAGGGGCTCGGCTGAAGCTTTCTTT.

The chain couples TRBV3-1 (or the pseudogene TRBV3-2) to TRBJ1-2; D is undetermined. The CDR3 totals 13 residues. CDR1 is LGHDT, CDR2 YNNKEL, per germline (reference sequence). The V and J ends lost 1 base and 10 bases respectively, with 13 bases between them. The CDR3 bases are TGTGCCAGCAGCCAAGTAAGATATGGTCTCTACACCTTC. This encodes CASSQVRYGLYTF.

This clone appeared a few times. The J gene is TRBJ1-2, the V gene TRBV12-3 or TRBV12-4; TRBD1 is a possible D gene (5 bases). The V and J ends lost 3 bases and 8 bases respectively, with 10 bases between them. This CDR3 is 12 amino acids long. The CDR3 loop reads CASSFGGGGYTF. CDR3 sequence (DNA): TGTGCCAGCAGTTTTGGGGGTGGGGGCTACACCTTC.

V and J are TRBV28 and TRBJ1-5; D perhaps matches TRBD1 (6 bases). The CDR3 totals 16 residues. Trimming removed 3 bases at V and 0 bases at J, with 12 bases between. Germline V CDR1 and CDR2: MDHEN, SYDVKM. CDR3 DNA sequence: TGTGCCAGCAGTTTTGGGGGGGGCCTTAGCAATCAGCCCCAGCATTTT. Amino acids: CASSFGGGLSNQPQHF.

In its sample, this clone is medium-sized. V usage is TRBV4-1 and J usage is TRBJ1-3, with a weak D call TRBD1 (5 bases). Germline V CDR1 and CDR2: MGHRA, YSYEKL. CDR3 size: 19 residues. V was cut by 4 bases and J by 1 base, with 23 bases left in between. CDR3 region: CASSPWGDSSTESGNTIYF. CDR3 coding DNA: TGCGCCAGCAGCCCCTGGGGGGACTCATCTACGGAATCTGGAAACACCATATATTTT.

The rearrangement uses TRBV19 and TRBJ1-2; possible D gene TRBD1, 5 bases. This CDR3 comprises 16 residues. The ends were cut back, 3 bases at V and 6 bases at J, with 20 bases in the middle. The germline CDR1 and CDR2 sequences are LNHDA and SQIVND (reference sequence). The CDR3 DNA sequence: TGTGCCAGTAGTATTTTGCAGGGTAGAGGACGGAATGGCTACACCTTC. It codes for CASSILQGRGRNGYTF.

The chain links TRBV28 to TRBJ2-5; 8 bases agree with TRBD1. Unmatched junction bases numbered 18, after V lost 6 bases and J lost 3 bases. CDR1 and CDR2 (germline): MDHEN, SYDVKM. The length of the CDR3 is 18 residues. The CDR3 here is CASSKYRQGRRLEETQYF. CDR3 sequence (DNA): TGTGCCAGCAGCAAGTACAGACAGGGGCGAAGATTAGAAGAGACCCAGTACTTC.

This chain joins TRBV5-1 and TRBJ2-1; 11 bases fit TRBD2. Per germline, CDR1 SGHRS and CDR2 YFSETQ. The V segment lost 4 bases and the J segment 8 bases; nucleotides outside the gene matches: 5. The CDR3 consists of 14 residues. The CDR3 DNA reads TGCGCCAGCAGCCCGACTAGCGGGGACCATGAGCAGTTCTTC. Protein: CASSPTSGDHEQFF.

This clone showed up just once. The gene calls are TRBV18 and TRBJ1-5, with D maybe TRBD1 (5 bases). Per germline, CDR1 KGHSH and CDR2 LQKENI. This CDR3 spans 17 amino acids. V was cut by 3 bases and J by 7 bases, with 22 bases left in between. This chain's CDR3 is CASSPEQVGGSGQPQHF. CDR3 nucleotides: TGTGCCAGCTCACCGGAACAGGTGGGTGGGTCAGGGCAGCCCCAGCATTTT. Supplemented by reference TRBV18 and TRBJ1-5, the full variable domain reads NAGVMQNPRHLVRRRGQEARLRCSPMKGHSHVYWYRQLPEEGLKFMVYLQKENIIDESGMPKERFSAEFPKEGPSILRIQQVVRGDSAAYFCASSPEQVGGSGQPQHFGDGTRLSIL.

There are a few counts of this clone. The rearrangement joins TRBV2 to TRBJ1-2; 10 positions agree with TRBD1. The CDR3 consists of 12 residues. Germline-derived CDR1 and CDR2 are SNHLY and FYNNEI. V was pared by 10 bases and J by 4 bases, with 3 bases of the junction left unmatched. CDR3 in DNA: TGTGCCATCCGGACAGGGGGCTATGGCTACACCTTC. The encoded protein is CAIRTGGYGYTF.

The count of this clone is one. The chain links TRBV10-3 to TRBJ1-4; TRBD1 matches at 7 bases. Trimming cost V 4 bases and J 6 bases; bases outside gene matches: 5. The CDR3 extends over 14 amino acids. Germline V gene sequence: CDR1 ENHRY, CDR2 SYGVKD. The CDR3 DNA follows: TGTGCCATCAGTGTTGGACAGGTGGATGAAAAACTGTTTTTT. It codes for CAISVGQVDEKLFF.

The chain combines TRBV28 with TRBJ2-1, with 9 positions matching TRBD2. Looked up from germline, CDR1 is MDHEN and CDR2 is SYDVKM. The CDR3 extends over 14 amino acids. V lost 2 bases and J lost 11; bases outside the gene matches: 7. CDR3 residues: CASSLPLSGSKQFF. CDR3 bases: TGTGCCAGCAGTTTACCCCTTAGCGGGAGCAAGCAGTTCTTC.

The V call is TRBV30, the J call TRBJ1-6; no clear D. The CDR3 is made up of 9 amino acids. Germline-derived CDR1 and CDR2 are GTSNPN and SVGIG (reference sequence). V lost 5 bases, J lost 14 bases, and 7 bases lay in between. The CDR3 coding sequence is TGTGCCTGGGGCCCGACCCTCCACTTT. Translated: CAWGPTLHF.

This chain links TRBV28 with TRBJ1-2; perhaps TRBD1 as D (6 bases). The V and J ends lost 10 bases and 6 bases respectively, with 18 bases between them. The CDR3 loop spans 13 amino acids. Germline CDR1 is MDHEN and CDR2 is SYDVKM. CDR3 DNA: TGTGCCACCTGGGGGGAGGGGGTAGATGGCTACACCTTC. Its translation: CATWGEGVDGYTF.

This clone was detected once. The CDR3 spells CASSLAGGVWDTQYF. The CDR3 DNA reads as TGTGCCAGCAGCTTAGCTGGAGGGGTATGGGATACGCAGTATTTT. This chain joins TRBV7-6 and TRBJ2-3; TRBD2 is a possible D gene (6 bases). The CDR3 is 15 amino acids. The germline CDR1 and CDR2 sequences are SGHVS and FNYEAQ. V shed 0 bases and J shed 6 bases, with 13 bases lying between them.

The chain joins TRBV11-2 to TRBJ2-2, with TRBD2 as a possible D gene (5 bases). CDR3 length: 15 amino acids. The germline gives CDR1 SGHAT, CDR2 FQNNGV. V dropped 0 bases and J dropped 4 bases, with 9 bases sitting between them. The CDR3 is CASSLDGGFTGELFF. CDR3 bases: TGTGCCAGCAGCTTAGATGGAGGTTTCACCGGGGAGCTGTTTTTT.

The chain uses TRBV5-4 and TRBJ2-3; possibly TRBD1 or TRBD2 for D (6 bases each). The germline V and J ends were trimmed by 4 bases and 0 bases, with 15 bases remaining between them. CDR1 is SGHNT, CDR2 YYREEE, per germline (reference sequence). The CDR3 extends over 16 amino acids. The CDR3 DNA sequence: TGTGCCAGCAGCCAAGACGGGGGCGCTAGCACAGATACGCAGTATTTT. Translating it yields CASSQDGGASTDTQYF.

This chain uses TRBV5-1 with TRBJ2-7; 9 bases are shared with TRBD2. V was pared by 0 bases and J by 5 bases, with 0 bases of the junction left unmatched. Germline-derived CDR1 and CDR2 are SGHRS and YFSETQ. There are 13 residues in the CDR3. The chain's CDR3 is CASSLGLADEQYF. CDR3 DNA: TGCGCCAGCAGCTTGGGACTAGCGGACGAGCAGTACTTC. The whole variable domain, remainder taken from reference TRBV5-1 and TRBJ2-7, is KAGVTQTPRYLIKTRGQQVTLSCSPISGHRSVSWYQQTPGQGLQFLFEYFSETQRNKGNFPGRFSGRQFSNSRSEMNVSTLELGDSALYLCASSLGLADEQYFGPGTRLTVT.

Only one count was recorded for this clone. V and J are TRBV11-1 and TRBJ2-2; 11 bases agree with TRBD2. CDR3 length equals 16 residues. J gave up 3 bases and V 5 bases, and 5 bases lay outside the gene matches. Germline CDR1 reads SGHAT; CDR2 reads FQDESV (reference sequence). The CDR3, as DNA: TGTGCCAGCAGCACCGGGACTAGCGGTTACACCGGGGAGCTGTTTTTT. Translated: CASSTGTSGYTGELFF.

The rearrangement links TRBV5-1 to TRBJ2-1, with 9 nucleotides matching TRBD2. J was trimmed by 8 bases and V by 4 bases; bases with no gene match: 13. Germline lookup yields CDR1 SGHRS and CDR2 YFSETQ. The length of the CDR3 is 16 residues. The CDR3 DNA reads as TGCGCCAGCAGCCCTGGGGTGACTAGCGGTTTCGATGAGCAGTTCTTC. This gives the protein CASSPGVTSGFDEQFF.

The V gene is TRBV29-1, the J gene TRBJ2-7; tentatively, D is TRBD1 (6 bases). The CDR3 has 13 amino acids. CDR1 SQVTM and CDR2 ANQGSEA come from the germline V gene. V was trimmed by 6 bases and J by 3 bases, leaving 15 bases between them. The CDR3 DNA follows: TGCAGCGTGACAGGCCAGTCCCTCTACGAGCAGTACTTC. This sequence encodes CSVTGQSLYEQYF.

This sequence joins TRBV5-1 and TRBJ1-2; 7 bases map to TRBD1. Trimming cost V 4 bases and J 6 bases; bases outside gene matches: 12. Germline V gene data show CDR1 as SGHRS and CDR2 as YFSETQ. This CDR3 region has 15 residues. The DNA of the CDR3 is TGCGCCAGCAGCACGAGGACAGGAGGGACGGATGGCTACACCTTC. Translated, it gives CASSTRTGGTDGYTF.